These T cell receptor beta chains were read from a single sample in a study of shared clonotypes between healthy human individuals. Assay used: immunoSEQ multiplex PCR; TCRdb lists only in-frame clones, some missing. This table has roughly 2 million clones, roughly 94% appearing once. The sequenced sample consisted of naive CD8+ T cells sorted from blood. Source of these receptors: a man aged 18-30 years in good health. Both conserved end residues are part of each CDR3. A D gene is named only where the DNA matches it firmly.

cdr3_length: 16; j_call: TRBJ2-7; d_call: TRBD2; v_call: TRBV28; cdr3_aa: CASSYTGGDLTYEQYF
cdr3_length: 15; j_call: TRBJ2-7; d_call: .; v_call: TRBV7-8; cdr3_aa: CASNEAGLSSYEQYF
cdr3_length: 14; j_call: TRBJ1-4; d_call: .; v_call: TRBV5-4; cdr3_aa: CASSLGQAGEKLFF
cdr3_length: 15; j_call: TRBJ1-3; d_call: .; v_call: TRBV4-3; cdr3_aa: CASGEDFRAGNTIYF
cdr3_length: 11; j_call: TRBJ2-5; d_call: .; v_call: TRBV5-1; cdr3_aa: CASSLQETQYF
cdr3_length: 15; j_call: TRBJ2-7; d_call: TRBD1; v_call: TRBV19; cdr3_aa: CASSIRDRGVYEQYF
cdr3_length: 16; j_call: TRBJ2-3; d_call: TRBD1; v_call: TRBV7-9; cdr3_aa: CASSLVGTGVSDTQYF
cdr3_length: 16; j_call: TRBJ2-1; d_call: .; v_call: TRBV7-9; cdr3_aa: CASSQSTSQGLNEQFF
cdr3_length: 14; j_call: TRBJ2-7; d_call: .; v_call: TRBV7-4; cdr3_aa: CASSLVGGRYEQYF
cdr3_length: 13; j_call: TRBJ2-3; d_call: .; v_call: TRBV10-3; cdr3_aa: CAISWTSTDTQYF
cdr3_length: 15; j_call: TRBJ2-4; d_call: TRBD2; v_call: TRBV2; cdr3_aa: CASASVASGRSIQYF
cdr3_length: 13; j_call: TRBJ1-2; d_call: .; v_call: TRBV9; cdr3_aa: CASSVAGGYGYTF
cdr3_length: 15; j_call: TRBJ1-5; d_call: .; v_call: TRBV7-8; cdr3_aa: CASSLYRDYNQPQHF
cdr3_length: 15; j_call: TRBJ1-2; d_call: .; v_call: TRBV9; cdr3_aa: CASSVAERGTSGYTF
cdr3_length: 16; j_call: TRBJ2-1; d_call: .; v_call: TRBV28; cdr3_aa: CASSLRTIQGYNEQFF
cdr3_length: 16; j_call: TRBJ2-7; d_call: TRBD2; v_call: TRBV5-5; cdr3_aa: CASSPRSGSRGDEQYF
cdr3_length: 16; j_call: TRBJ2-7; d_call: .; v_call: TRBV7-9; cdr3_aa: CASSFSHDSLNYEQYF
cdr3_length: 16; j_call: TRBJ2-5; d_call: TRBD2; v_call: TRBV4-1; cdr3_aa: CASSPYIAGGRETQYF
cdr3_length: 12; j_call: TRBJ2-1; d_call: .; v_call: TRBV7-9; cdr3_aa: CASSPESNEQFF
cdr3_length: 16; j_call: TRBJ2-7; d_call: .; v_call: TRBV6-5; cdr3_aa: CASSYSEGSGTYEQYF
cdr3_length: 13; j_call: TRBJ1-6; d_call: .; v_call: TRBV6-1; cdr3_aa: CASSAGVGSPLHF
cdr3_length: 13; j_call: TRBJ1-3; d_call: .; v_call: TRBV7-9; cdr3_aa: CASSLTNENTIYF
cdr3_length: 12; j_call: TRBJ1-1; d_call: .; v_call: TRBV7-9; cdr3_aa: CASTFSGTEAFF
cdr3_length: 15; j_call: TRBJ2-1; d_call: .; v_call: TRBV28; cdr3_aa: CASSARQSLYNEQFF
cdr3_length: 14; j_call: TRBJ1-1; d_call: .; v_call: TRBV10-3; cdr3_aa: CAISPGHTNTEAFF
cdr3_length: 13; j_call: TRBJ1-3; d_call: .; v_call: TRBV19; cdr3_aa: CASSSGFGNTIYF
cdr3_length: 16; j_call: TRBJ2-1; d_call: TRBD2; v_call: TRBV18; cdr3_aa: CASSPIGLAGYNEQFF
cdr3_length: 14; j_call: TRBJ2-1; d_call: TRBD1; v_call: TRBV27; cdr3_aa: CASRTGGSYNEQFF
cdr3_length: 14; j_call: TRBJ2-3; d_call: .; v_call: TRBV4-3; cdr3_aa: CASSLRESTDTQYF
cdr3_length: 15; j_call: TRBJ2-7; d_call: .; v_call: TRBV4-1; cdr3_aa: CASSLYRNRSYEQYF
cdr3_length: 14; j_call: TRBJ2-7; d_call: .; v_call: TRBV6-1; cdr3_aa: CASSEARQNQEQYF
cdr3_length: 14; j_call: TRBJ2-2; d_call: .; v_call: TRBV6-4; cdr3_aa: CASSDGAYTGELFF
cdr3_length: 17; j_call: TRBJ2-7; d_call: .; v_call: TRBV7-8; cdr3_aa: CASSLALGGVSSYEQYF
cdr3_length: 16; j_call: TRBJ2-7; d_call: TRBD1; v_call: TRBV7-9; cdr3_aa: CASSLGSFDREHEQYF
cdr3_length: 16; j_call: TRBJ2-3; d_call: TRBD2; v_call: TRBV7-9; cdr3_aa: CASSMTSGGSGDTQYF
cdr3_length: 15; j_call: TRBJ2-3; d_call: .; v_call: TRBV27; cdr3_aa: CASSPQRTEKDTQYF
cdr3_length: 16; j_call: TRBJ2-2; d_call: .; v_call: TRBV4-1; cdr3_aa: CASSQDHIKSTGELFF
cdr3_length: 12; j_call: TRBJ2-7; d_call: .; v_call: TRBV7-9; cdr3_aa: CASSLGSYEQYF
cdr3_length: 14; j_call: TRBJ1-6; d_call: .; v_call: TRBV2; cdr3_aa: CASSEGLTNSPLHF
cdr3_length: 16; j_call: TRBJ2-7; d_call: .; v_call: TRBV11-2; cdr3_aa: CASSLVPGTSSYEQYF